This T cell receptor beta chain stems from a study of CD4 T cells in relation to SARS-CoV-2 and coronaviruses. Study details: The HLA restriction of the shared crossreactive spike epitopes was mapped. Study-level points and caveats: No crossreactivity against non-spike viral proteins was tested here. Approximately 65% of donors had memory CD4+ clonotypes crossrecognizing SARS-CoV-2 and common cold coronavirus spike.

Sequencing was performed with immunoSEQ multiplex PCR; in TCRdb, only in-frame clones are kept and a portion is missing. The sample lists about 65,000 clones; 75% to 90% were seen once. This CDR3 is 14 amino acids long. Looked up from germline, CDR1 is GTSNPN and CDR2 is SVGIG (reference sequence). Trimming pared 2 bases from V and 6 bases from J, leaving 15 bases between. As for this clone: The antigen remains undetermined.

CD4+ T cells from unexposed donors were obtained before the COVID-19 pandemic (2011-2018). Naive and memory CD4+ T cells came from enriched cryopreserved PBMCs. The rearrangement joins TRBV30 to TRBJ2-3; the D gene is possibly TRBD1 (8 bases). Sequenced input: memory CD4+ T cells from PBMCs. The TCR originated in a human donor in good health. The CDR3 coding sequence is TGTGCCTGGAGTTCAACAGGGGGGGTCGATACGCAGTATTTT. Protein product: CAWSSTGGVDTQYF.